The following is a TCR beta chain sequence with its context. Seattle participants joined during active infection and were tracked over time. The data are from a study of blood T cell repertoires in COVID-19. About the study: Samples taken during acute and convalescent COVID-19 were collected in the United States, Italy and Spain. Nucleic acid was either cDNA or gDNA, and it came from T cells, B-cell-depleted T cells, or PBMCs.

Looked up from germline, CDR1 is LGHDT and CDR2 is YNNKEL (reference sequence). The CDR3 spans 11 residues. Per the authors' pipeline: Quantification of nucleated cells was approximated via reference gene primer amplification. Data came from immunoSEQ multiplex PCR; TCRdb stores just in-frame clones and leaves some out. V and J calls and clone size come straight from that table; D and trimming were deduced from the DNA. The sample carries hundreds of thousands of clones, around 89% recorded once. The J gene is TRBJ2-5, the V gene TRBV3-1 (or the pseudogene TRBV3-2), with D possibly TRBD1 on 5 matching bases. The sequence came from a woman under 40 with COVID-19, enrolled during active disease. The specimen was peripheral blood. CDR3 sequence: CATRHRETQYF. The CDR3 DNA sequence: TGTGCTACACGGCACAGGGAGACCCAGTACTTC.